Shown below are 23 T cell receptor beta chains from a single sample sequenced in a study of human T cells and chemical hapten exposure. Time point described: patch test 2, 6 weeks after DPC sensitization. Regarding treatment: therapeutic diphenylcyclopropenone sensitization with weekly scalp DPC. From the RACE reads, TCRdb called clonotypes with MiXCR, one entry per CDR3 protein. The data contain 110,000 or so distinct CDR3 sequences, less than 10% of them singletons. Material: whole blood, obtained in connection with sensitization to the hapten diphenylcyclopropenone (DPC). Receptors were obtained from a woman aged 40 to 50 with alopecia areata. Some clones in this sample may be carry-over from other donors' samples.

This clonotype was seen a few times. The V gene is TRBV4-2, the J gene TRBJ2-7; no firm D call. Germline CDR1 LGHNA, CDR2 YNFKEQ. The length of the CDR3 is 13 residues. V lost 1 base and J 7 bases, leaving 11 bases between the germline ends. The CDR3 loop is CASSQGAVWEQYF. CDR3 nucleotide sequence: TGTGCCAGCAGCCAAGGGGCGGTTTGGGAGCAGTACTTC.

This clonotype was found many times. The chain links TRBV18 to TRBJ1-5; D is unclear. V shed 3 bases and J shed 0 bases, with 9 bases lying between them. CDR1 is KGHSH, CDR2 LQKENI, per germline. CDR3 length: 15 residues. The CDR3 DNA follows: TGTGCCAGCTCACCGACGGTAGATAGCAATCAGCCCCAGCATTTT. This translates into CASSPTVDSNQPQHF.

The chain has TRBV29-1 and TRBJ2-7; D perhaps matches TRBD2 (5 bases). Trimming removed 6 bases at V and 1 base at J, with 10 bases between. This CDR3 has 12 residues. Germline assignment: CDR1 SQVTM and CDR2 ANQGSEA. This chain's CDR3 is CSVLEGSYEQYF. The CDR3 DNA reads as TGCAGCGTCCTAGAGGGATCCTACGAGCAGTACTTC.

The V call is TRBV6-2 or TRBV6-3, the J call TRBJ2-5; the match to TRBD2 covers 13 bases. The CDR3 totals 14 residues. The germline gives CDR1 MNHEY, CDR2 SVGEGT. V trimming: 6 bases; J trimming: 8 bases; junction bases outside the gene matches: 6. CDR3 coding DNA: TGTGCCAGCAGGCGGACTAGCGGGGGAATAACCCAGTACTTC. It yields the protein CASRRTSGGITQYF.

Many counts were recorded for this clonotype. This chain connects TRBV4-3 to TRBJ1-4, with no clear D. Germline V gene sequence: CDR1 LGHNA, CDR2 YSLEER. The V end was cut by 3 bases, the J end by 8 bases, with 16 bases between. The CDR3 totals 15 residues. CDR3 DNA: TGCGCCAGCAGCCAGAACGCGGGGATTAGGGAAAAACTGTTTTTT. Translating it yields CASSQNAGIREKLFF.

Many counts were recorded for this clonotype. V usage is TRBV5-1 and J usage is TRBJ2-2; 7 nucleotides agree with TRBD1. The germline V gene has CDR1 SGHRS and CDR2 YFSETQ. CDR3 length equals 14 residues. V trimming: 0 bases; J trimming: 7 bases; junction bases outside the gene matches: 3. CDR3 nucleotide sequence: TGCGCCAGCAGCTTGGAGGGGGCAAACGGGGAGCTGTTTTTT. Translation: CASSLEGANGELFF. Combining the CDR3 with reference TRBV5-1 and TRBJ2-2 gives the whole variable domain KAGVTQTPRYLIKTRGQQVTLSCSPISGHRSVSWYQQTPGQGLQFLFEYFSETQRNKGNFPGRFSGRQFSNSRSEMNVSTLELGDSALYLCASSLEGANGELFFGEGSRLTVL.

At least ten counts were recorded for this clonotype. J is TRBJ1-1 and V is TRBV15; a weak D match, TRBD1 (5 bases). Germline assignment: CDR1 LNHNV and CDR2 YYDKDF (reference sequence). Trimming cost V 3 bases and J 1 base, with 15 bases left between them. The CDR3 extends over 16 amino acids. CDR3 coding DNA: TGTGCCACCAGCAGGGGGGTGACGGAATCGAACACTGAAGCTTTCTTT. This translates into CATSRGVTESNTEAFF. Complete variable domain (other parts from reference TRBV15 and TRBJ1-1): DAMVIQNPRYQVTQFGKPVTLSCSQTLNHNVMYWYQQKSSQAPKLLFHYYDKDFNNEADTPDNFQSRRPNTSFCFLDIRSPGLGDTAMYLCATSRGVTESNTEAFFGQGTRLTVV.

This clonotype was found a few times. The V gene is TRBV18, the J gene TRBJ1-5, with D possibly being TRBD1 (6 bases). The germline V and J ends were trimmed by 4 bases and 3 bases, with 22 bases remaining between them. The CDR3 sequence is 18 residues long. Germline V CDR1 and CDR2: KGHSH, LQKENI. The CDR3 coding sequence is TGTGCCAGCTCACTAGGGGGAACAGGGTCAGTGGCCAATCAGCCCCAGCATTTT. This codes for CASSLGGTGSVANQPQHF.

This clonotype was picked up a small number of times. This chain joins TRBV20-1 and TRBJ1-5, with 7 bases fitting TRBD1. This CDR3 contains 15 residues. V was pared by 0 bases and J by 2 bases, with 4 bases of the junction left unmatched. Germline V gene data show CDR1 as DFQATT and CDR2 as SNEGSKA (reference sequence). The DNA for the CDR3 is TGCAGTGCTAGAGATTGGACAGGCCGCAATCAGCCCCAGCATTTT. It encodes CSARDWTGRNQPQHF.

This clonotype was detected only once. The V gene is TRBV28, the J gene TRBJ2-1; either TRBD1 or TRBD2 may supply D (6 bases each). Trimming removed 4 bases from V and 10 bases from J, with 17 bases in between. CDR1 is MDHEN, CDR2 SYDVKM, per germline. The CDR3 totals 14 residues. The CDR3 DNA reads TGTGCCAGCAGTTATGGTCCGGAGGGGGTGGAGCAGTTCTTC. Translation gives CASSYGPEGVEQFF.

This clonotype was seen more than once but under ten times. CDR3 nucleotides: TGCGCCAGCAGCCAAGATCGGGGCGGGGGCGCTTCTTGGGAGCAGTTCTTC. Amino acid sequence: CASSQDRGGGASWEQFF. The chain recombines TRBV4-1 with TRBJ2-1, with D possibly matching TRBD2 (7 bases). Per germline, CDR1 MGHRA and CDR2 YSYEKL. V dropped 0 bases and J dropped 10 bases, with 22 bases sitting between them. The CDR3 runs 17 residues.

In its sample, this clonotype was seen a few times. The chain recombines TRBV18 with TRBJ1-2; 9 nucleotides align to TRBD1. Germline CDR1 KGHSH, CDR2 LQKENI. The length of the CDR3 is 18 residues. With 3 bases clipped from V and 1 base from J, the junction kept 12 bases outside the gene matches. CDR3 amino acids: CASSPNPGTGTLNYGYTF. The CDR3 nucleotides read TGTGCCAGCTCACCGAATCCCGGGACAGGGACTCTTAACTATGGCTACACCTTC.

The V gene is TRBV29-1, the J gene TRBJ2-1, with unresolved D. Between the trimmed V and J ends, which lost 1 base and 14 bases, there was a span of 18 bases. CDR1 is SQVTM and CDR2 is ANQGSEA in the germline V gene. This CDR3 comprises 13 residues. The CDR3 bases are TGCAGCGTTGAAGCTCCCTCGAACCGCCCGGAGTTCTTC. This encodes CSVEAPSNRPEFF.

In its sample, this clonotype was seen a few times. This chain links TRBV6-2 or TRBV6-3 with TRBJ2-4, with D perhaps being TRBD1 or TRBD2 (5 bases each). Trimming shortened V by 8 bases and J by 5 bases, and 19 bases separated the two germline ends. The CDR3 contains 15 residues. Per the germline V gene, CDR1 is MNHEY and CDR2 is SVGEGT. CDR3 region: CASGTDIVGENIQYF. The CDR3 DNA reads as TGTGCCAGCGGAACAGACATCGTGGGGGAAAACATTCAGTACTTC.

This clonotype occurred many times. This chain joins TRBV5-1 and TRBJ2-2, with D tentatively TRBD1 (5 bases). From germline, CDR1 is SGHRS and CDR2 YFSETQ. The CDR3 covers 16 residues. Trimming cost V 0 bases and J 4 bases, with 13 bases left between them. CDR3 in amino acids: CASSLATGRRTGELFF. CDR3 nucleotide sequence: TGCGCCAGCAGCTTGGCAACAGGAAGACGCACCGGGGAGCTGTTTTTT.

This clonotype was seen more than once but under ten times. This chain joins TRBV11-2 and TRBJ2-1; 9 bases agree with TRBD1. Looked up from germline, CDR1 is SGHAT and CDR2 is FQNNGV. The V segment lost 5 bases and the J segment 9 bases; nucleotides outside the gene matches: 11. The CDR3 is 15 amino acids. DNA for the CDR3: TGTGCCAGCAGCGCCGGGACAGGGATGGGAAGTGAGCAGTTCTTC. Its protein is CASSAGTGMGSEQFF. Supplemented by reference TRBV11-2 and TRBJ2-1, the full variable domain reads EAGVAQSPRYKIIEKRQSVAFWCNPISGHATLYWYQQILGQGPKLLIQFQNNGVVDDSQLPKDRFSAERLKGVDSTLKIQPAKLEDSAVYLCASSAGTGMGSEQFFGPGTRLTVL.

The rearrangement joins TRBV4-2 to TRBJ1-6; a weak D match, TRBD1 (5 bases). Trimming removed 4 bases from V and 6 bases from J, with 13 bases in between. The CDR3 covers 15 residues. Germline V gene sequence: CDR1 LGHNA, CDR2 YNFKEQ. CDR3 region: CASSPQGPINSPLHF. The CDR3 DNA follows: TGTGCCAGCAGCCCTCAGGGACCGATTAATTCACCCCTCCACTTT.

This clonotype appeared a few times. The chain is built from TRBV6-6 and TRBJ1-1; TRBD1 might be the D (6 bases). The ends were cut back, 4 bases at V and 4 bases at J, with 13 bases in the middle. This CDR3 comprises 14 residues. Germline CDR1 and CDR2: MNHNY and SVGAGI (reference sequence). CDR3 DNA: TGTGCCAGCAGTTCCCGGGGGGGGCTCACTGAAGCTTTCTTT. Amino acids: CASSSRGGLTEAFF.

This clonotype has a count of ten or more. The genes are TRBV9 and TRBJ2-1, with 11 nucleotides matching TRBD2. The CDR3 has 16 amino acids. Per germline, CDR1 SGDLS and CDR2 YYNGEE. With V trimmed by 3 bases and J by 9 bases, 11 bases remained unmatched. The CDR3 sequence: CASSEQLAGGYVEQFF. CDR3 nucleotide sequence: TGTGCCAGCAGCGAACAGCTAGCGGGGGGCTATGTTGAGCAGTTCTTC.

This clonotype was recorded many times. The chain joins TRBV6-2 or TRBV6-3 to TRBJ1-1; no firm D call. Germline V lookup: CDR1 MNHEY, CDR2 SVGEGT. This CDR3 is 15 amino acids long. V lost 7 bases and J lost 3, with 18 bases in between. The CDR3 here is CASTEVRYPDTEAFF. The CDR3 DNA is TGTGCCAGCACGGAGGTTAGGTATCCGGACACTGAAGCTTTCTTT.

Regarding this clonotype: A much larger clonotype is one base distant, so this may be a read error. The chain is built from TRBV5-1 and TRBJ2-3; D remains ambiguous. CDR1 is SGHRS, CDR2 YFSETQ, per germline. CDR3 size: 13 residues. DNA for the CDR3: TGCGCCAGCAGCTTCTTTACTTCAGATACGCGGTATTTT. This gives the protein CASSFFTSDTRYF.

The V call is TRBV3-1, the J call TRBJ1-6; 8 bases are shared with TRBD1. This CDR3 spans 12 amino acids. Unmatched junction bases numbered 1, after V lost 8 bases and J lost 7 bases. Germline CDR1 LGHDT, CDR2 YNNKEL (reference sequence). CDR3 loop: CASGQGNSPLHF. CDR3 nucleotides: TGTGCCAGCGGACAGGGAAATTCACCCCTCCACTTT.

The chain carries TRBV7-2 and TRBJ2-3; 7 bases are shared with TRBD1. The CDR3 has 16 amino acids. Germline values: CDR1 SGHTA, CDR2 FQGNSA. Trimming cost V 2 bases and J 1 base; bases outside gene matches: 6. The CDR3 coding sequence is TGTGCCAGCAGCTTATATCGACAGGGCCGCACAGATACGCAGTATTTT. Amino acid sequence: CASSLYRQGRTDTQYF.